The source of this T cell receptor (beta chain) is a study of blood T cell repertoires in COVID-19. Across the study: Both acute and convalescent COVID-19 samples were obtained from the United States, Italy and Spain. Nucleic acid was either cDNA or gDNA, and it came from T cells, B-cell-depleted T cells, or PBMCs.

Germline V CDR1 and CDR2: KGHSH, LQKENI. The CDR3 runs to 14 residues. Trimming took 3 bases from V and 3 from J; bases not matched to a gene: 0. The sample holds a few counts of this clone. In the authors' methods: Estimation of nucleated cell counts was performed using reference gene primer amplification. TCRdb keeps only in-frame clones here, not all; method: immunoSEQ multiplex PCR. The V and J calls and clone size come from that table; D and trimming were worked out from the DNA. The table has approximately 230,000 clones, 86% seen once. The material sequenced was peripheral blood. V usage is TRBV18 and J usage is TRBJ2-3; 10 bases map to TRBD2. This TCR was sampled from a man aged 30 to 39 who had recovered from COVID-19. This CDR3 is CASSPGLATDTQYF. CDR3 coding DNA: TGTGCCAGCTCACCGGGACTAGCGACAGATACGCAGTATTTT.